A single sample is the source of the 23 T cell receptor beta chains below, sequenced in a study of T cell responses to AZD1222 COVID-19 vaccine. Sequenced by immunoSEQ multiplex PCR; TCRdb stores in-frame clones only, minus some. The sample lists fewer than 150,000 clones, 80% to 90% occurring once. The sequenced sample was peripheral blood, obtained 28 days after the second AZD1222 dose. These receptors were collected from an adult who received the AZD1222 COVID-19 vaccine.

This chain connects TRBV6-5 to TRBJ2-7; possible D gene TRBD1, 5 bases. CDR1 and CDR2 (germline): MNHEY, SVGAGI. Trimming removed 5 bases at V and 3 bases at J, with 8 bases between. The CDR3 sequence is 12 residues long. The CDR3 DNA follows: TGTGCCAGCAGTAAGGGGCACTACGAGCAGTACTTC. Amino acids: CASSKGHYEQYF.

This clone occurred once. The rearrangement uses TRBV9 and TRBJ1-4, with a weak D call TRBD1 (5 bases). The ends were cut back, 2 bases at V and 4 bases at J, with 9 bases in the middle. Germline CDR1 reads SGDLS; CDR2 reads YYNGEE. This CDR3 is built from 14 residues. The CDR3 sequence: CASSVTEINEKLFF. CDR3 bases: TGTGCCAGCAGCGTGACAGAGATTAATGAAAAACTGTTTTTT.

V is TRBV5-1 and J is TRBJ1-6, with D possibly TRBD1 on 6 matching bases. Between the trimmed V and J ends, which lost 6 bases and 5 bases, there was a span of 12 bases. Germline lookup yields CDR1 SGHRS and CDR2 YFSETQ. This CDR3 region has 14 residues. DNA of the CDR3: TGCGCCAGCACCCCTGGACAGAATAATTCACCCCTCCACTTT. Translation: CASTPGQNNSPLHF.

Here the CDR3 DNA reads TGTGCCAGCTCACCCACAGCTTGGGAGACCCAGTACTTC. Its protein product is CASSPTAWETQYF. The rearrangement uses TRBV18 and TRBJ2-5; D call uncertain. V was cut by 3 bases and J by 5 bases, with 10 bases left in between. CDR3 size: 13 residues. From germline, CDR1 is KGHSH and CDR2 LQKENI.

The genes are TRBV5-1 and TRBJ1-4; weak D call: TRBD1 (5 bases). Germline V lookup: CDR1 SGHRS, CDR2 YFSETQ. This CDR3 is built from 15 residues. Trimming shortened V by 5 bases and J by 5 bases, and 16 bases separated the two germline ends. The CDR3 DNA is TGCGCCAGCAGATTCACCGGGACGGGGAATGAAAAACTGTTTTTT. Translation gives CASRFTGTGNEKLFF.

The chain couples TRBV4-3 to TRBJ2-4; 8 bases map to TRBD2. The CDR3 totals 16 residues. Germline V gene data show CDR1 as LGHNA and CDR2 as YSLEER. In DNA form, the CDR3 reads TGCCCCCGCCGCCACGGGGGGGTTCTAGCCAAAAACATTCAGTACTTC. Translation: CPRRHGGVLAKNIQYF.

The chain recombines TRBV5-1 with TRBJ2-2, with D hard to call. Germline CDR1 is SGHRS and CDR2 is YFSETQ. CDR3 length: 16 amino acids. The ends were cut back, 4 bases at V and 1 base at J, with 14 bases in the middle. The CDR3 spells CASSPLVAGNTGELFF. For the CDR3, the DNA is TGCGCCAGCAGCCCCTTGGTCGCTGGGAACACCGGGGAGCTGTTTTTT.

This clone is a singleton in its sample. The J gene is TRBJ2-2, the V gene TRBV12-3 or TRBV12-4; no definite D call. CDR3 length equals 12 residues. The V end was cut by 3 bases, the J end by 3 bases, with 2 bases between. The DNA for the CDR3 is TGTGCCAGCAGTTTTTACACCGGGGAGCTGTTTTTT. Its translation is CASSFYTGELFF.

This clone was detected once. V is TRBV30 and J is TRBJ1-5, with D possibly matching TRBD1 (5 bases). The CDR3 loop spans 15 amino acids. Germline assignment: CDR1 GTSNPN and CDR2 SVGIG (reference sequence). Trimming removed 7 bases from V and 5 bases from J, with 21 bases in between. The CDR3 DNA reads TGTGCCTCGGGGAGGGGTTTAGGCCCCGATCAGCCCCAGCATTTT. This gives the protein CASGRGLGPDQPQHF.

The CDR3 DNA follows: TGTGCCAGCAAAACAGGGAACGTGCAGCCCCAGCATTTT. Translating it yields CASKTGNVQPQHF. The chain combines TRBV6-5 with TRBJ1-5; TRBD1 is a possible D gene (6 bases). V was trimmed by 7 bases and J by 7 bases, leaving 14 bases between them. The germline V gene encodes CDR1 MNHEY and CDR2 SVGAGI. CDR3 size: 13 residues.

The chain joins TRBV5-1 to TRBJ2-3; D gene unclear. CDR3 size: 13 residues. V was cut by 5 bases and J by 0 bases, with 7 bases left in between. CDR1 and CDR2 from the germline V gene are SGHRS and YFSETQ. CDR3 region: CASRASSTDTQYF. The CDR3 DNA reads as TGCGCCAGCAGAGCTTCCAGCACAGATACGCAGTATTTT.

The CDR3 DNA sequence: TGTGCCAGCAGCCCTACGAGGTCCCGCAGCGATACGCAGTATTTT. As protein: CASSPTRSRSDTQYF. The J gene is TRBJ2-3, the V gene TRBV11-1; D is unclear. Germline V gene sequence: CDR1 SGHAT, CDR2 FQDESV (reference sequence). The CDR3 consists of 15 residues. The germline V and J ends were trimmed by 5 bases and 6 bases, with 18 bases remaining between them.

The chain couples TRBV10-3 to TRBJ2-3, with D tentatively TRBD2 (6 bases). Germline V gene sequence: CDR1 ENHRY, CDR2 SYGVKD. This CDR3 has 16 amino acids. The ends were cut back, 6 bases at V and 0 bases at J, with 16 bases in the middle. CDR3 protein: CAIRPPRGESTDTQYF. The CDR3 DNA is TGTGCCATCAGGCCCCCTCGCGGGGAGAGCACAGATACGCAGTATTTT.

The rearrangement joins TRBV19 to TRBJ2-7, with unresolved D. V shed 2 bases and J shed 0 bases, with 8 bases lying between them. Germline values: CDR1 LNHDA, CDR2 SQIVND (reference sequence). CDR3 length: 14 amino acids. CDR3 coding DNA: TGTGCCAGTAGTATAAAAATTTCCTCCTACGAGCAGTACTTC. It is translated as CASSIKISSYEQYF.

Here the CDR3 reads CASSLGLAANEQFF. The CDR3 DNA is TGTGCCAGCAGCCTCGGACTAGCGGCAAATGAGCAGTTCTTC. This rearrangement joins TRBV11-2 to TRBJ2-1, with 10 positions matching TRBD2. CDR1 is SGHAT, CDR2 FQNNGV, per germline. The ends lost 5 bases at V and 7 bases at J; junction bases unmatched: 5. The CDR3 is made up of 14 amino acids.

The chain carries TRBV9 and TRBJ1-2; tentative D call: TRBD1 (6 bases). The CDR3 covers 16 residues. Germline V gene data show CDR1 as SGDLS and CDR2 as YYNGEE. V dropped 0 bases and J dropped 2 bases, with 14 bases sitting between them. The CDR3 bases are TGTGCCAGCAGCGTAGACCCCGGGACACCCAACTATGGCTACACCTTC. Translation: CASSVDPGTPNYGYTF. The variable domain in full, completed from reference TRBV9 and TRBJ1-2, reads DSGVTQTPKHLITATGQRVTLRCSPRSGDLSVYWYQQSLDQGLQFLIQYYNGEERAKGNILERFSAQQFPDLHSELNLSSLELGDSALYFCASSVDPGTPNYGYTFGSGTRLTVV.

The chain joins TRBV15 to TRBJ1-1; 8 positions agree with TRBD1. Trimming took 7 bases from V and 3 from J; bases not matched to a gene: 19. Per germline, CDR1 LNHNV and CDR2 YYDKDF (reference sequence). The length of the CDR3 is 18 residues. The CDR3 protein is CATNYAPISGGSDTEAFF. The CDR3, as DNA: TGTGCCACCAACTACGCGCCCATTTCAGGGGGCTCCGACACTGAAGCTTTCTTT.

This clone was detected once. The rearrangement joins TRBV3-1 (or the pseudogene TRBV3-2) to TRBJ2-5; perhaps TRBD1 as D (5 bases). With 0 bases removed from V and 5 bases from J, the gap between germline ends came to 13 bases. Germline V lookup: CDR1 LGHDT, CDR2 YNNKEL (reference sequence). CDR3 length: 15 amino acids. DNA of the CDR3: TGTGCCAGCAGCCAAGATTTTGTGACAGAGGAGACCCAGTACTTC. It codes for CASSQDFVTEETQYF.

CDR3 amino acids: CATSAQLAGGPEQFF. The CDR3, as DNA: TGTGCCACCTCAGCCCAGCTAGCGGGAGGGCCGGAGCAGTTCTTC. The chain employs TRBV2 and TRBJ2-1; 12 bases match TRBD2. Germline trimming cut 10 bases from V and 10 bases from J; bases unmatched to any gene: 14. Looked up from germline, CDR1 is SNHLY and CDR2 is FYNNEI. The CDR3 extends over 15 amino acids.

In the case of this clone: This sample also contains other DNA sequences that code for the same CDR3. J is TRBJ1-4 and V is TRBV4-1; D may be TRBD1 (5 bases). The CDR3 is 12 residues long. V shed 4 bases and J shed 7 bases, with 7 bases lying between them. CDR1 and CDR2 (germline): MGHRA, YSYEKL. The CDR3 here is CASSLTGEKLFF. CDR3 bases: TGCGCCAGCAGCCTCACAGGTGAAAAACTGTTTTTT.

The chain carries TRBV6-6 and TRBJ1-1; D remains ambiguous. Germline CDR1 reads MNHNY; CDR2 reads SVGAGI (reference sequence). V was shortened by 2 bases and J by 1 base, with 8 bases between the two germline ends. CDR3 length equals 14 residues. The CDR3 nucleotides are TGTGCCAGCAGTTACACTCTGGGGAACACTGAAGCTTTCTTT. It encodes CASSYTLGNTEAFF.

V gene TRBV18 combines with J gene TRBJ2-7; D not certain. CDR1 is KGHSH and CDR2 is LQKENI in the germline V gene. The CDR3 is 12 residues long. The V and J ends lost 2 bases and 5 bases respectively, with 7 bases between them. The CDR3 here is CASSPSSDEQYF. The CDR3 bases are TGTGCCAGCTCACCATCGTCCGACGAGCAGTACTTC. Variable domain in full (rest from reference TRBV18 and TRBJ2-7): NAGVMQNPRHLVRRRGQEARLRCSPMKGHSHVYWYRQLPEEGLKFMVYLQKENIIDESGMPKERFSAEFPKEGPSILRIQQVVRGDSAAYFCASSPSSDEQYFGPGTRLTVT.

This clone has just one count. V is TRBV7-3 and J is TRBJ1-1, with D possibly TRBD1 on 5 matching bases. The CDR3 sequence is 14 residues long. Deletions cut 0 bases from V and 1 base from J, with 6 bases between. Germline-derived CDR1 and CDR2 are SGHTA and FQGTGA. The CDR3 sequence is CASSLTGPNTEAFF. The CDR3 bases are TGTGCCAGCAGCTTAACGGGACCGAACACTGAAGCTTTCTTT.